A selection of T cell receptor beta chains follows, all from one sample in a study of T-cell reconstitution after alpha-beta-depleted transplantation in children. TCRdb independently ran MiXCR on the PCR reads; one entry per CDR3 protein. The top ten hold roughly 5.1% of the sample, which has approximately 400,000 distinct CDR3 sequences, about 11% seen once. The specimen was PBMCs from the stem cell graft donor, collected from the stem cell graft. The receptors derive from a human donor who donated a stem cell graft to a child with acute myeloid leukemia. The CDR3 runs from the conserved cysteine through the conserved F or W. A D gene is named only where the DNA matches it firmly. For some rows the clone size is stated as once, few or many, or as a class when expanded; others skip it.

D	size	V	J	CDR3	DNA
TRBD1	few	TRBV12-3/TRBV12-4	TRBJ2-1	CASSTRQGHNEQFF	TGTGCCAGCAGCACCCGACAGGGACACAATGAGCAGTTCTTC
TRBD1	few	TRBV29-1	TRBJ2-7	CSVLTGGLTEQYF	TGCAGCGTCCTGACAGGGGGATTAACCGAGCAGTACTTC
-	-	TRBV7-8	TRBJ2-1	CASSLRVGLLPSSYNEQFF	TGTGCCAGCAGCTTAAGGGTGGGACTCCTCCCAAGCTCCTACAATGAGCAGTTCTTC
TRBD2	many	TRBV7-9	TRBJ2-3	CASSLGAGGPDTQYF	TGTGCCAGCAGCTTAGGAGCGGGGGGGCCTGATACGCAGTATTTT
-	many	TRBV29-1	TRBJ1-4	CSVDEQGSVLFF	TGCAGCGTTGATGAACAGGGTTCGGTGCTGTTTTTT
TRBD2	few	TRBV6-2/TRBV6-3	TRBJ2-7	CASSSLLSGNRYEQYF	TGTGCCAGCAGCTCCCTCCTTAGCGGGAACCGCTACGAGCAGTACTTC
-	few	TRBV12-3/TRBV12-4	TRBJ1-4	CASSLSAGNEKLFF	TGTGCCAGCAGTTTATCGGCTGGAAATGAAAAACTGTTTTTT
-	-	TRBV3-1	TRBJ2-6	CASSQRGSGANVLTF	TGTGCCAGCAGCCAACGAGGATCTGGGGCCAACGTCCTGACTTTC
TRBD1	many	TRBV7-2	TRBJ1-1	CASSLRGQGTTRARAFF	TGTGCCAGCAGCTTAAGGGGACAGGGGACGACTAGGGCTAGGGCTTTCTTT
-	-	TRBV24-1	TRBJ2-3	CATSDRTAASTDTQYF	TGTGCCACCAGTGATCGGACGGCTGCTAGCACAGATACGCAGTATTTT
TRBD1	-	TRBV15	TRBJ2-2	CATSGQGNTGELFF	TGTGCCACCAGCGGACAGGGTAACACCGGGGAGCTGTTTTTT
TRBD2	-	TRBV29-1	TRBJ2-3	CSAPGGLALDTQYF	TGCAGTGCACCCGGTGGACTAGCATTAGATACGCAGTATTTT
TRBD1	many	TRBV7-9	TRBJ1-1	CASSLVEGARTEAFF	TGTGCCAGCAGCTTAGTTGAGGGGGCGCGCACTGAAGCTTTCTTT
-	many	TRBV12-3/TRBV12-4	TRBJ2-4	CASSFWTAKNIQYF	TGTGCCAGCAGTTTTTGGACAGCCAAAAACATTCAGTACTTC
TRBD1	-	TRBV20-1	TRBJ2-1	CSAREPTGFGYEQFF	TGCAGTGCTAGAGAACCGACAGGGTTTGGGTATGAGCAGTTCTTC
-	-	TRBV7-2	TRBJ2-5	CASSLAVAQETQYF	TGTGCCAGCAGCTTGGCAGTTGCTCAAGAGACCCAGTACTTC
-	few	TRBV20-1	TRBJ2-3	CSAIRGSTDTQYF	TGCAGTGCTATCAGAGGGAGCACAGATACGCAGTATTTT
-	few	TRBV7-9	TRBJ2-3	CASSPRQANTQYF	TGTGCCAGCAGCCCACGACAGGCGAATACGCAGTATTTT
-	-	TRBV5-4	TRBJ2-1	CASSLTALPYNEQFF	TGTGCCAGCAGCTTAACAGCGTTGCCCTACAATGAGCAGTTCTTC
-	few	TRBV10-3	TRBJ2-7	CAISESGSNYEQYF	TGTGCCATCAGTGAGTCGGGCTCCAACTACGAGCAGTACTTC
-	-	TRBV7-2	TRBJ2-6	CASSADSRMSGANVLTF	TGTGCCAGCAGCGCCGACAGCCGTATGTCTGGGGCCAACGTCCTGACTTTC
TRBD2	few	TRBV29-1	TRBJ2-1	CSGTSGGVYNEQFF	TGCAGCGGCACTAGCGGGGGTGTGTACAATGAGCAGTTCTTC
TRBD2	few	TRBV7-9	TRBJ2-1	CASSWGTSGNNEQFF	TGTGCCAGCAGCTGGGGGACTAGCGGTAACAATGAGCAGTTCTTC
TRBD1	few	TRBV7-2	TRBJ1-1	CASSSRQGGEAFF	TGTGCCAGCAGCTCTCGACAGGGAGGTGAAGCTTTCTTT
TRBD2	few	TRBV6-2/TRBV6-3	TRBJ2-1	CASSYSKGLAGGSSYNEQFF	TGTGCCAGCAGTTACTCGAAGGGACTAGCGGGGGGGAGCTCCTACAATGAGCAGTTCTTC
-	-	TRBV6-6	TRBJ1-2	CASSSGAWGYTF	TGTGCCAGCAGTTCGGGGGCTTGGGGCTACACCTTC
-	many	TRBV10-3	TRBJ1-1	CASEGGTGNTEAFF	TGTGCCTCGGAAGGTGGGACGGGGAACACTGAAGCTTTCTTT
-	-	TRBV20-1	TRBJ1-1	CSARDPTRGLETEAFF	TGCAGTGCTAGAGATCCGACTCGGGGGTTGGAGACTGAAGCTTTCTTT
TRBD1	many	TRBV29-1	TRBJ1-2	CSAPTGIDYGYTF	TGCAGCGCTCCGACAGGGATAGACTATGGCTACACCTTC
TRBD1	-	TRBV5-5	TRBJ2-2	CASSLVPGTGNTGELFF	TGTGCCAGCAGCTTGGTCCCGGGGACAGGGAACACCGGGGAGCTGTTTTTT
TRBD1	few	TRBV12-3/TRBV12-4	TRBJ1-1	CASSRQGASTEAFF	TGTGCCAGCAGTCGACAGGGGGCTAGCACTGAAGCTTTCTTT
-	-	TRBV29-1	TRBJ2-3	CSVEAESPSYTDTQYF	TGCAGCGTTGAAGCGGAAAGCCCGAGCTACACAGATACGCAGTATTTT
-	-	TRBV27	TRBJ2-7	CASSLSQGYEQYF	TGTGCCAGCAGTTTATCGCAGGGGTACGAGCAGTACTTC
-	-	TRBV6-5	TRBJ1-3	CASSSFVPGPSGNTIYF	TGTGCCAGCAGTTCTTTTGTACCGGGACCCTCTGGAAACACCATATATTTT
-	-	TRBV12-3/TRBV12-4	TRBJ2-5	CASSLTYGAQYF	TGTGCCAGCAGTTTAACCTACGGGGCCCAGTACTTC
-	many	TRBV12-3/TRBV12-4	TRBJ1-1	CASSPRGGMNTEAFF	TGTGCCAGCAGTCCAAGGGGGGGCATGAACACTGAAGCTTTCTTT
TRBD1	-	TRBV6-1	TRBJ1-5	CASRPDRMNNQPQHF	TGTGCCAGCAGACCGGACAGGATGAACAATCAGCCCCAGCATTTT
TRBD1	few	TRBV5-1	TRBJ2-5	CASSAKGGLGETQYF	TGCGCCAGCAGCGCGAAAGGGGGCTTAGGAGAGACCCAGTACTTC
TRBD2	few	TRBV18	TRBJ2-2	CASSRTRREVSSSTGELFF	TGTGCCAGCTCACGGACTAGGCGGGAGGTGTCCTCGAGCACCGGGGAGCTGTTTTTT
-	few	TRBV5-1	TRBJ2-1	CASSGGLSGVNEQFF	TGCGCCAGCAGCGGCGGCTTATCAGGGGTCAATGAGCAGTTCTTC
-	-	TRBV4-2	TRBJ2-5	CASSQGSAPGETQYF	TGTGCCAGCAGCCAAGGGTCGGCTCCCGGGGAGACCCAGTACTTC
-	few	TRBV20-1	TRBJ1-5	CSARVSDQPQHF	TGCAGTGCCAGGGTAAGCGATCAGCCCCAGCATTTT
TRBD1	many	TRBV15	TRBJ1-4	CATSRSTGTGDEKLFF	TGTGCCACCAGCAGAAGCACCGGGACAGGGGATGAAAAACTGTTTTTT
-	few	TRBV4-3	TRBJ1-2	CASSRTTRAYGYTF	TGCGCCAGCAGCCGAACAACCAGGGCCTATGGCTACACCTTC
-	few	TRBV5-1	TRBJ2-3	CASSTAERGTQYF	TGCGCCAGCAGCACCGCGGAGCGAGGTACGCAGTATTTT
TRBD1	few	TRBV5-1	TRBJ1-4	CASSFTPGQGGEKLFF	TGCGCCAGCAGCTTTACTCCGGGACAGGGAGGTGAAAAACTGTTTTTT
-	-	TRBV6-1	TRBJ1-2	CASMSQGLGNYGYTF	TGTGCCAGCATGTCACAGGGTCTAGGAAACTATGGCTACACCTTC
-	-	TRBV2	TRBJ2-1	CASSEEDFSYNEQFF	TGTGCCAGCAGTGAGGAGGACTTCTCCTACAATGAGCAGTTCTTC
-	few	TRBV20-1	TRBJ2-5	CSATGGWYQETQYF	TGCAGTGCGACAGGTGGATGGTACCAAGAGACCCAGTACTTC
TRBD1	few	TRBV20-1	TRBJ1-1	CSARDPGQGFFRRRDTEAFF	TGCAGTGCTAGAGATCCCGGACAGGGCTTTTTTCGGAGACGAGACACTGAAGCTTTCTTT
TRBD2	few	TRBV10-3	TRBJ2-3	CAIRAGGGDTQYF	TGTGCCATCAGGGCGGGGGGCGGAGATACGCAGTATTTT